This T cell receptor (beta chain) was captured by sequencing in a study of cytomegalovirus exposure and HLA in healthy donors. Study-level findings and limits: When a later analysis compared HLA-associated TCR beta chains with equally common others, the HLA-associated chains turned out to be more clonally expanded and to have lower generation probabilities.

J was trimmed by 4 bases and V by 6 bases; bases with no gene match: 11. Germline V gives CDR1 SEHNR, CDR2 FQNEAQ (reference sequence). CDR3 length equals 16 residues. PCR was performed using 60 Vbeta and 13 Jbeta primers. Profiling relied on immunoSEQ multiplex PCR, and the TCRdb table lists in-frame clones only, not all of them. The sample shows some 200,000 clones, approximately 88% of them seen only once. Remarks on this clone: The antigen remains unidentified.

The sequence derives from a woman in her forties or fifties in good health and CMV-seropositive. The V gene is TRBV7-9, the J gene TRBJ2-1; TRBD2 aligns across 8 bases. The material sequenced was PBMCs. The CDR3 bases are TGTGCCAGCAGTCCCCCCGGGGGGGCCGGGTACAATGAGCAGTTCTTC. Its protein product is CASSPPGGAGYNEQFF.